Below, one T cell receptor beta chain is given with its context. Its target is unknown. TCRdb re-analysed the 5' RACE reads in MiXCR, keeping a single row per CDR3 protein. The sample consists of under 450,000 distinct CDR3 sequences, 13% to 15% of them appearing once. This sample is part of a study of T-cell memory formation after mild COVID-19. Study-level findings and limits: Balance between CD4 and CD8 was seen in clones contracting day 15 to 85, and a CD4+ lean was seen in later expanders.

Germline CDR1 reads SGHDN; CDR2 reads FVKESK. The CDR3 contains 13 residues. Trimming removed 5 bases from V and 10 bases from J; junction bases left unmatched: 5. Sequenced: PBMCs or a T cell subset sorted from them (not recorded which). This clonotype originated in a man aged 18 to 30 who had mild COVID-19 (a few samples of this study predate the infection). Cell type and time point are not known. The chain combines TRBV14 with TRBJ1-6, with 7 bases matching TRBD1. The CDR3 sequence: CASSYEGGSPLHF. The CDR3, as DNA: TGTGCCAGCAGCTACGAAGGGGGCTCACCCCTCCACTTT.